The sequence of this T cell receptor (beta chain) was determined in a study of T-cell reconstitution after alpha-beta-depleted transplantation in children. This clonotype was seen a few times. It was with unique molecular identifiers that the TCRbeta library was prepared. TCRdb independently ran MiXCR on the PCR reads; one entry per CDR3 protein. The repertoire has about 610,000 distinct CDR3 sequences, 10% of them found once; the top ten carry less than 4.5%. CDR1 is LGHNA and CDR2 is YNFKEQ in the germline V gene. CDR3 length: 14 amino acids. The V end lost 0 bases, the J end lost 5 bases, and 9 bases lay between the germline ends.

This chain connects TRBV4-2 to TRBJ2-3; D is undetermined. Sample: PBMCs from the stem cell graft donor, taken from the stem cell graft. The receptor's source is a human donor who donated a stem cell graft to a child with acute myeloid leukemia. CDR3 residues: CASSQDPGRDTQYF. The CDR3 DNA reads TGTGCCAGCAGCCAAGACCCTGGCCGAGATACGCAGTATTTT.